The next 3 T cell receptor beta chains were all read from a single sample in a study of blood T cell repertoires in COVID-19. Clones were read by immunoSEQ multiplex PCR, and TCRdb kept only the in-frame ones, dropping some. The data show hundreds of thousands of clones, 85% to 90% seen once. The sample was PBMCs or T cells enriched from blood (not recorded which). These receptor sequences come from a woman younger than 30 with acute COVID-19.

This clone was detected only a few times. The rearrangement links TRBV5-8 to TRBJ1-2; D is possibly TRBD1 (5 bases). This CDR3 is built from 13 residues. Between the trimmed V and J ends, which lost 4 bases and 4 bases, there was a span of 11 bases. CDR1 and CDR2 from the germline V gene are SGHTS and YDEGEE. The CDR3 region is CASSVRQSYGYTF. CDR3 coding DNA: TGTGCCAGCAGCGTAAGACAGTCCTATGGCTACACCTTC.

The CDR3 DNA sequence: TGTGCCAGCGCCGGGGGAGCTGGTTACGAGCAGTACTTC. Translated: CASAGGAGYEQYF. V usage is TRBV9 and J usage is TRBJ2-7, with D possibly being TRBD2 (6 bases). Germline CDR1 and CDR2: SGDLS and YYNGEE. V lost 7 bases and J lost 4, with 15 bases in between. The CDR3 runs to 13 residues.

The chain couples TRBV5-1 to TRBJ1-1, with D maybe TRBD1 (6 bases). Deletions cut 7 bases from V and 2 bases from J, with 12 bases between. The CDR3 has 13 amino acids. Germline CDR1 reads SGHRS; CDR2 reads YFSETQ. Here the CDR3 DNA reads TGCGCCAGCCAAGAGGGGGAAAACACTGAAGCTTTCTTT. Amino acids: CASQEGENTEAFF.